A single sample gave rise to the 17 T cell receptor beta chains below, sequenced in a study of technical replicates of blood from four donors. Assay used: immunoSEQ multiplex PCR; TCRdb lists only in-frame clones, some missing. The sample holds about 57,000 clones, roughly 86% seen once. Sequencing was done on a sample of PBMCs. These receptors were collected from a human donor in good health. Some clones in this sample may be carry-over from other donors' samples.

This clone has a handful of counts. This sequence joins TRBV7-8 and TRBJ1-5, with unresolved D. Trimming took off 4 bases at V and 0 bases at J, with 7 bases between the two ends. The CDR3 runs to 14 residues. CDR1 is SGHVS, CDR2 FQNEAQ, per germline. The DNA of the CDR3 is TGTGCCAGCAGCTCTACAGATAGCAATCAGCCCCAGCATTTT. Its protein is CASSSTDSNQPQHF.

The gene calls are TRBV7-9 and TRBJ2-1, with 7 bases fitting TRBD2. The V segment lost 11 bases and the J segment 15 bases; nucleotides outside the gene matches: 4. Per germline, CDR1 SEHNR and CDR2 FQNEAQ (reference sequence). The CDR3 has 8 amino acids. The DNA for the CDR3 is TGTGCCGGGGGGGGGTTGTTCTTC. Translation: CAGGGLFF.

The chain is built from TRBV6-5 and TRBJ2-7; D is ambiguous. V dropped 0 bases and J dropped 4 bases, with 10 bases sitting between them. CDR1 and CDR2 (germline): MNHEY, SVGAGI. CDR3 length equals 14 residues. The CDR3 DNA is TGTGCCAGCAGTTACTCTTCTAGTAGGTACGAGCAGTACTTC. This encodes CASSYSSSRYEQYF.

The J gene is TRBJ1-1, the V gene TRBV19, with TRBD1 matching over 7 bases. The CDR3 covers 13 residues. Losses at the gene ends were 5 bases for V and 5 bases for J; bases not matched to a gene: 5. Germline CDR1 reads LNHDA; CDR2 reads SQIVND (reference sequence). CDR3 amino acids: CASSADRDTEAFF. DNA for the CDR3: TGTGCCAGTAGTGCTGACAGGGATACTGAAGCTTTCTTT.

V gene TRBV7-2 combines with J gene TRBJ2-4; TRBD1 is a possible D gene (6 bases). V lost 3 bases and J lost 2, with 11 bases in between. The germline V gene encodes CDR1 SGHTA and CDR2 FQGNSA. This CDR3 region has 15 residues. CDR3 residues: CASSFTGNPKNIQYF. In nucleotides, the CDR3 is TGTGCCAGCAGCTTCACAGGGAATCCCAAAAACATTCAGTACTTC.

The chain combines TRBV29-1 with TRBJ2-1; D is ambiguous. In germline, CDR1 is SQVTM, CDR2 ANQGSEA. The V end lost 3 bases, the J end lost 5 bases, and 11 bases lay between the germline ends. The CDR3 runs 13 residues. The CDR3 is CSVEAVKDNEQFF. The CDR3 nucleotides read TGCAGCGTTGAGGCTGTGAAAGACAATGAGCAGTTCTTC.

Note on this clone: One end of the junction is discordant with germline, which a read error may explain. V is TRBV6-5 and J is TRBJ2-1; 8 bases fit TRBD2. Germline V gene sequence: CDR1 MNHEY, CDR2 SVGAGI. The CDR3 extends over 15 amino acids. The chain's CDR3 is CASTYSSGSYNEQFF. The CDR3 DNA follows: TGTGCCAGCACTTACTCCAGCGGGAGTTACAATGAGCAGTTCTTC.

The V gene is TRBV11-3, the J gene TRBJ2-3; 8 positions agree with TRBD2. This CDR3 spans 13 amino acids. Germline CDR1 reads SGHNT; CDR2 reads YENEEA. V was pared by 5 bases and J by 8 bases, with 6 bases of the junction left unmatched. The CDR3 DNA sequence: TGTGCCAGCAGCCTCTCGGGGGGGCCTACGCAGTATTTT. Protein: CASSLSGGPTQYF.

V is TRBV5-1 and J is TRBJ2-5; TRBD1 agrees at 8 bases. Germline V gene data show CDR1 as SGHRS and CDR2 as YFSETQ. The CDR3 contains 14 residues. The V segment lost 4 bases and the J segment 7 bases; nucleotides outside the gene matches: 9. The CDR3 loop is CASSKDRDSGTQYF. In DNA form, the CDR3 reads TGCGCCAGCAGCAAGGACAGGGACTCGGGGACCCAGTACTTC.

The chain joins TRBV4-2 to TRBJ2-2; TRBD1 matches 7 bases. The CDR3 contains 18 residues. Germline CDR1 and CDR2: LGHNA and YNFKEQ. V was clipped by 6 bases and J by 0 bases; unmatched bases: 13. The CDR3 DNA is TGTGCCAGCAGTCCTTCCGGGACAGCAAACGCGAACACCGGGGAGCTGTTTTTT. Protein sequence: CASSPSGTANANTGELFF.

The chain is built from TRBV29-1 and TRBJ2-7, with 13 bases lining up with TRBD2. Germline V CDR1 and CDR2: SQVTM, ANQGSEA. J was trimmed by 7 bases and V by 8 bases; bases with no gene match: 8. The length of the CDR3 is 13 residues. The CDR3 spells CSFGLAGEGEQYF. Written as DNA, the CDR3 is TGCAGCTTTGGACTAGCGGGAGAGGGAGAGCAGTACTTC.

The V gene is TRBV15, the J gene TRBJ2-5; D may be TRBD1 (6 bases). Germline-derived CDR1 and CDR2 are LNHNV and YYDKDF (reference sequence). With 3 bases removed from V and 5 bases from J, the gap between germline ends came to 16 bases. This CDR3 region has 15 residues. This CDR3 reads CATSRGPGARETQYF. Written as DNA, the CDR3 is TGTGCCACCAGCAGGGGCCCAGGGGCGAGGGAGACCCAGTACTTC.

V gene TRBV19 combines with J gene TRBJ2-1; 10 nucleotides align to TRBD2. Germline-derived CDR1 and CDR2 are LNHDA and SQIVND (reference sequence). The V and J ends lost 7 bases and 5 bases, in that order; junction bases with no gene match: 14. The CDR3 runs to 17 residues. CDR3 sequence reads: CASKDPRSGRGNNEQFF. CDR3 nucleotide sequence: TGTGCCAGTAAAGACCCGAGGAGCGGGAGGGGAAACAATGAGCAGTTCTTC.

The rearrangement uses TRBV15 and TRBJ2-2; TRBD1 matches 7 bases. This CDR3 has 15 amino acids. The trim removed 4 bases at V and 5 bases at J, leaving 7 bases unmatched. CDR1 and CDR2 (germline): LNHNV, YYDKDF (reference sequence). The CDR3 DNA follows: TGTGCCACCAGCAATGGACAGGCAGTTACCGGGGAGCTGTTTTTT. Translation gives CATSNGQAVTGELFF.

The rearrangement joins TRBV7-9 to TRBJ1-2; the match to TRBD1 covers 8 bases. The CDR3 extends over 14 amino acids. Germline CDR1 is SEHNR and CDR2 is FQNEAQ (reference sequence). The V gene end was trimmed by 5 bases and the J gene end by 5 bases; junction bases not matched to a gene: 7. The CDR3 loop is CASSASDRAYGYTF. As DNA, the CDR3 is TGTGCCAGCAGCGCCTCGGACAGGGCTTATGGCTACACCTTC.

This clone came up once. V and J are TRBV10-3 and TRBJ2-7, with D perhaps TRBD2 (5 bases). With 3 bases removed from V and 3 bases from J, the gap between germline ends came to 12 bases. CDR1 is ENHRY, CDR2 SYGVKD, per germline. The CDR3 runs 14 residues. The CDR3 bases are TGTGCCATCAGTGAATCACTAGTGAGCTACGAGCAGTACTTC. Residues: CAISESLVSYEQYF.

This clone was recorded only once. The V call is TRBV5-1, the J call TRBJ2-5; TRBD2 matches at 7 bases. The trim removed 3 bases at V and 4 bases at J, leaving 12 bases unmatched. Germline values: CDR1 SGHRS, CDR2 YFSETQ. The CDR3 spans 16 residues. In DNA form, the CDR3 reads TGCGCCAGCAGCTCCTTCGGGAACACGGGGGGAGAGACCCAGTACTTC. Translation: CASSSFGNTGGETQYF.